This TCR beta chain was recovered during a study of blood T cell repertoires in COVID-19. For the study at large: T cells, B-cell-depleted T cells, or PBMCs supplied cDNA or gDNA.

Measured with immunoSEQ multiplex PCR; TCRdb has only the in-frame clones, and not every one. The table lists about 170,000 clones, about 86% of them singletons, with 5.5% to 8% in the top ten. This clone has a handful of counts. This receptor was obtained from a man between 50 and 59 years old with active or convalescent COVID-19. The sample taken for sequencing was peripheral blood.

The CDR3 sequence: CASSGQGQETQYF. Here the CDR3 DNA reads TGTGCCAGCAGTGGACAGGGGCAAGAGACCCAGTACTTC. The chain employs TRBV2 and TRBJ2-5; 8 bases fit TRBD1. Germline V lookup: CDR1 SNHLY, CDR2 FYNNEI. J gave up 2 bases and V 4 bases, and 0 bases lay outside the gene matches. There are 13 residues in the CDR3.